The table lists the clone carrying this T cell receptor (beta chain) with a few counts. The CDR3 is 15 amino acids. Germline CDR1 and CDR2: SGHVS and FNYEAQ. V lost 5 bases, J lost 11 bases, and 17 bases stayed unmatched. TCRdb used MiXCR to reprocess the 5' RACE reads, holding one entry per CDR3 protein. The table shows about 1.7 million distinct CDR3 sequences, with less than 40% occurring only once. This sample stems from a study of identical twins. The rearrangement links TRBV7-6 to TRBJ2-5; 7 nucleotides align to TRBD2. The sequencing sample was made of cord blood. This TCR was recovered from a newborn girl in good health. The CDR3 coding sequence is TGTGCCAGCAGCCGCCGGGACTACGTTTACAATGAGCAGTACTTC. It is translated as CASSRRDYVYNEQYF.